This T cell receptor beta chain was recovered during a study of shared clonotypes between healthy human individuals. The CDR3 spans 16 residues. J lost 1 base, V lost 4 bases, and 11 bases had no gene match. Germline lookup yields CDR1 SGDLS and CDR2 YYNGEE. Profiling relied on immunoSEQ multiplex PCR, and the TCRdb table lists in-frame clones only, not all of them. The data show around 320,000 clones, 80% to 90% seen once. Donors included only healthy HIV-negative adults lacking recent acute infections or vaccinations. This clonotype was obtained from a young man in good health. J is TRBJ2-7 and V is TRBV9; 7 nucleotides line up with TRBD2. The source material was memory CD8+ T cells sorted from blood. Subset indicated: CD45RO+ cells pooled with CCR7-negative TemRA cells. CDR3 protein: CASSPHLGTTSYEQYF. As DNA, the CDR3 is TGTGCCAGCAGCCCGCACTTGGGGACTACATCCTACGAGCAGTACTTC.